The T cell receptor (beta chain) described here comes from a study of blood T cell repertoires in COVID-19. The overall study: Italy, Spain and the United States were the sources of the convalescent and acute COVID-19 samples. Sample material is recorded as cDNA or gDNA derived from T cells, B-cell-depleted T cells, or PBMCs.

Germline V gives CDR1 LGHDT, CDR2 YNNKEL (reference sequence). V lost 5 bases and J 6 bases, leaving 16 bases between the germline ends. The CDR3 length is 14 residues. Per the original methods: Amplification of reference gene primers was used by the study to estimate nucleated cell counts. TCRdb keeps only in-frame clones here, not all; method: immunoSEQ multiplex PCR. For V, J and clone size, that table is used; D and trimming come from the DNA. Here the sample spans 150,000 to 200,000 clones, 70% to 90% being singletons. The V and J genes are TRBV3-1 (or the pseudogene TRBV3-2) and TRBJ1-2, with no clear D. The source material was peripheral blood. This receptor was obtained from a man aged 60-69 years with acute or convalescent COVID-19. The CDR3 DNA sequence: TGTGCCAGCAGCGGCCGGGAGAAAGGGCATGGCTACACCTTC. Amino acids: CASSGREKGHGYTF.